This T cell receptor (beta chain) appears in the sequencing data of a study of Ad26.COV2.S vaccination and SARS-CoV-2 variants. The study, taken as a whole, reports: Breadth of non-spike TCRs did not differ between vaccinees and placebo recipients. Vaccinees displayed broader spike-specific TCR repertoires than placebo recipients. The breadth of spike-specific CD8+ and CD4+ T cell responses after vaccination was reportedly substantial.

The treatment was: around 19 received Ad26.COV2.S at low or high dose, single or two shots; 5 received placebo; per-sample allocation not given. Day 63 following the first vaccine or placebo injection was when the samples were taken. The CDR3 is 16 amino acids. Germline CDR1 is WSHSY and CDR2 is SAAADI. V lost 5 bases, J lost 2 bases, and 13 bases lay in between. Notes on this clone: Antigen specificity is unknown.

Profiled with immunoSEQ multiplex PCR; TCRdb holds only in-frame clones, not every one. The table includes hundreds of thousands of clones, 89% detected once. This TCR came from a person between 18 and 65 years old who received the Ad26.COV2.S COVID-19 vaccine or a placebo. The chain uses TRBV10-2 and TRBJ1-6; D is possibly TRBD1 (5 bases). This specimen consisted of peripheral blood, obtained in a trial of Ad26.COV2.S vaccine versus placebo. This CDR3 reads CASSSQGRTYNSPLHF. In DNA form, the CDR3 reads TGCGCCAGCAGTTCCCAGGGTCGGACCTATAATTCACCCCTCCACTTT.